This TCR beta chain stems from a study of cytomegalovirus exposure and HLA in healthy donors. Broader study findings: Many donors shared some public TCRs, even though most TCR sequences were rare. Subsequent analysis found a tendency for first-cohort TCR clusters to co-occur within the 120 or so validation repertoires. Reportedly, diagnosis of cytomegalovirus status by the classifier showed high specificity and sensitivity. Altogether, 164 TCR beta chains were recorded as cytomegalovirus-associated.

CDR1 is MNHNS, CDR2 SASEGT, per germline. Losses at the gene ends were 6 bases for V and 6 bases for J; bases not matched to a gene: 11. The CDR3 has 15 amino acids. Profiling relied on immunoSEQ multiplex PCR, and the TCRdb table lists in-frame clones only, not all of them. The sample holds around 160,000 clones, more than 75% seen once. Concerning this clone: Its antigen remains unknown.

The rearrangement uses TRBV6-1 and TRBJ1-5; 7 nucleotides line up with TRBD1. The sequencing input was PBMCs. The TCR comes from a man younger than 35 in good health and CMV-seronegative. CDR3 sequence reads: CASRGTRQGFQPQHF. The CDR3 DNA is TGTGCCAGCAGGGGGACCCGACAGGGCTTTCAGCCCCAGCATTTT.